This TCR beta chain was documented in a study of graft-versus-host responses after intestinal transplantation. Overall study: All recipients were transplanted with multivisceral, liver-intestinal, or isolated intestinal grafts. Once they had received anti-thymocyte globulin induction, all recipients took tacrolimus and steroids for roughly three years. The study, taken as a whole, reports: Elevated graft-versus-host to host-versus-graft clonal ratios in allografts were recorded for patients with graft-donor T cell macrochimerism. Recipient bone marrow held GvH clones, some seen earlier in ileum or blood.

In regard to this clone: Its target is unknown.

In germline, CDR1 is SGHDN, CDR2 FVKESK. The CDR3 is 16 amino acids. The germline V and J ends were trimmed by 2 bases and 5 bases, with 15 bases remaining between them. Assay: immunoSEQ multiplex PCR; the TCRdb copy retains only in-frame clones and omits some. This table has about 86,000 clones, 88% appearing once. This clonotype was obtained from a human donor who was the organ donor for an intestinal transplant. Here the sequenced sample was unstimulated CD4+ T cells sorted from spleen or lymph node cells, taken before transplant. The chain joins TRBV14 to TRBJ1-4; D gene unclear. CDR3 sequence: CASSQRTGRSNEKLFF. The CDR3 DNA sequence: TGTGCCAGCAGCCAAAGAACGGGGAGGTCAAATGAAAAACTGTTTTTT.